This is a list of T cell receptor beta chains from one sample in a study of OX40 agonist ivuxolimab in advanced cancers. Repertoires were generated with immunoSEQ multiplex PCR, while TCRdb's copy carries only in-frame clones and drops some. Here the sample spans around 47,000 clones, 84% being singletons. Sequences were derived from CD4+ or CD8+ T cells sorted from blood, sampled in a trial of the OX40 agonist ivuxolimab. These receptors were taken from an adult with an advanced solid tumor such as melanoma, head and neck, liver or kidney cancer. The CDR3 runs from the conserved cysteine through the conserved F or W. D genes are given only for firm matches. Expanded clones get a size class; other rows say once, few or many, or leave the size out.

D	J	size	length	V	DNA	CDR3
NA	TRBJ2-7	few	13	TRBV10-2	TGCGCCAGCAGTGAAGGTCGTTCCTACGAGCAGTACTTC	CASSEGRSYEQYF
TRBD1	TRBJ1-5	NA	13	TRBV27	TGTGCCAGCGGGACAGGGGGAAATCAGCCCCAGCATTTT	CASGTGGNQPQHF
NA	TRBJ2-7	once	14	TRBV7-9	TGTGCCAGCAGCTCCCCTCTTGCTCTCTACGAGCAGTACTTC	CASSSPLALYEQYF
NA	TRBJ1-1	NA	13	TRBV19	TGTGCCAGTACCGAGCGCAGGAACACTGAAGCTTTCTTT	CASTERRNTEAFF
NA	TRBJ2-3	NA	14	TRBV9	TGTGCCAGCAGCGTGAATTCCCCCACAGATACGCAGTATTTT	CASSVNSPTDTQYF
NA	TRBJ1-1	NA	13	TRBV27	TGTGCCAGCAGTTTAGGAGGGACCACTGAAGCTTTCTTT	CASSLGGTTEAFF
TRBD2	TRBJ2-5	NA	16	TRBV4-1	TGCGCCAGCAGCCACCCGTCCGGGGGGGCTCAGAAGACCCAGTACTTC	CASSHPSGGAQKTQYF
TRBD2	TRBJ2-1	NA	16	TRBV7-2	TGTGCCAGCAGCTCTGGACTAGCGGGGGCCGCAAATGAGCAGTTCTTC	CASSSGLAGAANEQFF
NA	TRBJ1-5	NA	13	TRBV27	TGTGCCAGCAGTTTTGGAGGGGCTCAGCCCCAGCATTTT	CASSFGGAQPQHF
TRBD2	TRBJ2-5	NA	18	TRBV30	TGTGCCTGGAGTTACTATAGCGGGGAGCCTCGCTGGGGAGAGACCCAGTACTTC	CAWSYYSGEPRWGETQYF
NA	TRBJ2-1	NA	13	TRBV4-1	TGCGCCAGCAGCCACGAAGGCTACAATGAGCAGTTCTTC	CASSHEGYNEQFF
NA	TRBJ2-2	few	14	TRBV7-6	TGTGCCAGCAGCTTAGCGCGAGGGACCGGGGAGCTGTTTTTT	CASSLARGTGELFF
NA	TRBJ2-2	NA	13	TRBV28	TGTGCCAGCAGCATGAGGGGCGGCGGGGAGCTGTTTTTT	CASSMRGGGELFF
TRBD1	TRBJ2-7	NA	12	TRBV5-8	TGTGCCAGCAGCAAGACAGGGGCCGAGCAGTACTTC	CASSKTGAEQYF
NA	TRBJ2-5	few	11	TRBV5-8	TGTGCCAGCAGCTTGCAGGGGACCCAGTACTTC	CASSLQGTQYF
TRBD2	TRBJ2-7	NA	16	TRBV7-9	TGTGCCAGCATCGGGTACGGGGCTAGCGGGTCTTACGAGCAGTACTTC	CASIGYGASGSYEQYF
TRBD1	TRBJ1-2	NA	15	TRBV5-6	TGTGCCAGCAGACCCGGACAGGGGGCGGGCTATGGCTACACCTTC	CASRPGQGAGYGYTF
NA	TRBJ2-3	NA	14	TRBV5-1	TGCGCCAGCAGCTTGGCTGGGTTAACAGATACGCAGTATTTT	CASSLAGLTDTQYF
NA	TRBJ2-1	NA	13	TRBV11-2	TGTGCCACCAAGGACTTACCCTACAATGAGCAGTTCTTC	CATKDLPYNEQFF
NA	TRBJ2-7	NA	13	TRBV9	TGTGCCAGCAGCGTAGCCCCTCGCGACGAGCAGTACTTC	CASSVAPRDEQYF
TRBD2	TRBJ2-1	NA	16	TRBV28	TGTGCCAGCAGCCCCGCCGGGACTAGCGGGAGGGCCGGTAGGTTCTTC	CASSPAGTSGRAGRFF
NA	TRBJ2-1	NA	13	TRBV7-3	TGTGCCAGCAGCCAGGACTCAATGGTTGAGCAGTTCTTC	CASSQDSMVEQFF
NA	TRBJ1-1	NA	15	TRBV4-1	TGCGCCAGCAGCCAAGTCCCCAGTCCAAACACTGAAGCTTTCTTT	CASSQVPSPNTEAFF
TRBD1	TRBJ2-1	few	14	TRBV7-9	TGTGCCAGCAGCACTTGGGACAGCTACAATGAGCAGTTCTTC	CASSTWDSYNEQFF
NA	TRBJ2-7	NA	15	TRBV6-1	TGTGCCAGCAGTGAGGGGAGAGGGCCCTCCTACGAGCAGTACTTC	CASSEGRGPSYEQYF
NA	TRBJ2-5	NA	13	TRBV19	TGTGCCAGTATTCCTTCAATCCGACTACCCGGAAACTTC	CASIPSIRLPGNF
TRBD2	TRBJ2-7	NA	16	TRBV28	TGTGCCAGCAGTAAGGGACTAGCGGAGTTCTATTACGAGCAGTACTTC	CASSKGLAEFYYEQYF
TRBD2	TRBJ2-1	NA	15	TRBV9	TGTGCCAGCAGCGTAGGGGCTAGCGGCTACAATGAGCAGTTCTTC	CASSVGASGYNEQFF
TRBD1	TRBJ2-2	large	14	TRBV7-9	TGTGCCAGTTTCGCCGAGGGGGCTCAAGGGGAGCTGTTTTTT	CASFAEGAQGELFF
TRBD1	TRBJ1-6	NA	18	TRBV4-2	TGTGCCAGCAGCCAAGATTGGACAGGCCGTGACTATAATTCACCCCTCCACTTT	CASSQDWTGRDYNSPLHF
TRBD2	TRBJ2-3	NA	16	TRBV7-2	TGTGCCAGCAGCCCACGATTAGCGGGGGGCGGGGATACGCAGTATTTT	CASSPRLAGGGDTQYF
NA	TRBJ2-1	NA	12	TRBV10-3	TGTGCCATCAGTGAGTCGTCACATGAGCAGTTCTTC	CAISESSHEQFF
NA	TRBJ1-2	NA	13	TRBV5-1	TGCGCCAGCAGCTTGGCCACGGCTAGCGGCTACACCTTC	CASSLATASGYTF
TRBD1	TRBJ2-7	NA	13	TRBV7-6	TGTGCCAGCAGCTTGAACAGGGGTTACGAGCAGTACTTC	CASSLNRGYEQYF
NA	TRBJ1-2	NA	14	TRBV6-6	TGTGCCAGCAGTTACTCGGTGCAGTGGGATGGCTACACCTTC	CASSYSVQWDGYTF